The 6 T cell receptor beta chains below were found in one sample sequenced in a study of blood T cell repertoires in COVID-19. Assay: immunoSEQ multiplex PCR; the TCRdb copy retains only in-frame clones and omits some. The data show under 55,000 clones, about 85% seen once. Input material: peripheral blood. The receptors shown here come from a human donor in a cohort sampled during active COVID-19.

The rearrangement links TRBV4-3 to TRBJ1-4; a possible D gene is TRBD1 (5 bases). Trimming took 5 bases from V and 7 from J, leaving 17 bases between them. CDR3 size: 15 residues. Germline CDR1 reads LGHNA; CDR2 reads YSLEER. CDR3 loop: CASSGHAGYFEKLFF. DNA for the CDR3: TGCGCCAGCAGCGGTCACGCAGGGTACTTTGAAAAACTGTTTTTT.

This clone was seen a single time. J is TRBJ2-3 and V is TRBV10-3; the D gene is possibly TRBD1 (7 bases). V was pared by 2 bases and J by 2 bases, with 14 bases between. Germline V gene data show CDR1 as ENHRY and CDR2 as SYGVKD. CDR3 size: 16 residues. The CDR3 region is CAISELQGTYTDTQYF. The CDR3 DNA sequence: TGTGCCATCAGTGAGCTACAGGGGACTTACACAGATACGCAGTATTTT.

The rearrangement uses TRBV3-1 (or the pseudogene TRBV3-2) and TRBJ2-1; TRBD1 is a possible D gene (5 bases). The V gene lost 1 base and the J gene lost 10 bases, with 11 bases spanning the gap. The CDR3 extends over 13 amino acids. Looked up from germline, CDR1 is LGHDT and CDR2 is YNNKEL (reference sequence). The chain's CDR3 is CASSQGDRVEQFF. CDR3 DNA sequence: TGTGCCAGCAGCCAAGGTGACAGAGTGGAGCAGTTCTTC.

This chain links TRBV28 with TRBJ2-7; tentative D call: TRBD1 (5 bases). The V gene's germline CDR1 is MDHEN and CDR2 SYDVKM. With 1 base removed from V and 5 bases from J, the gap between germline ends came to 15 bases. This CDR3 region has 15 residues. The CDR3 protein is CASSLSGIRPHEQYF. The CDR3 bases are TGTGCCAGCAGTTTATCAGGGATCAGACCCCACGAGCAGTACTTC.

With respect to this clone: The conserved phenylalanine or tryptophan normally closing the CDR3 is absent here, so this likely arose from a read error. It is unclear where the CDR3 begins or ends on the DNA, so no DNA is shown, and the CDR3 is as TCRdb lists it. The chain is built from TRBV5-3 and TRBJ2-6; the DNA was not used to check the table's D call, TRBD2. TRBV5-3 is sorted into the ORF group, with uncertain function. The CDR3 is 8 amino acids long, termini counted. CDR3 sequence reads: CARSLCQA.

This chain joins TRBV3-1 (or the pseudogene TRBV3-2) and TRBJ2-7, with a possible D match to TRBD1 (5 bases). CDR1 and CDR2 from the germline V gene are LGHDT and YNNKEL (reference sequence). This CDR3 is 13 amino acids long. With 2 bases removed from V and 0 bases from J, the gap between germline ends came to 5 bases. The CDR3 sequence: CASSQTGSYEQYF. In nucleotides, the CDR3 is TGTGCCAGCAGCCAAACAGGCTCCTACGAGCAGTACTTC.